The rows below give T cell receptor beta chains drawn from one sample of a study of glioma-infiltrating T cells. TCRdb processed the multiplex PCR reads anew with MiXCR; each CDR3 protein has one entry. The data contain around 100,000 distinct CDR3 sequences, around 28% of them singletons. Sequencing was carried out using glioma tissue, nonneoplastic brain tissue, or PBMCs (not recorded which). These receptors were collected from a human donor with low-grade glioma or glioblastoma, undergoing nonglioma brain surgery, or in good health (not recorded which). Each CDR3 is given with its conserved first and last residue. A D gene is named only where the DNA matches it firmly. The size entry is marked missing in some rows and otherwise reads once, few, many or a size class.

CDR3aa: CASSPLDPVLDEQFF; CDR3nt: TGTGCCAGCAGCCCCCTAGACCCCGTTTTAGATGAGCAGTTCTTC; v_gene: TRBV7-6; abundance: few; j_gene: TRBJ2-1; d_gene: -
CDR3aa: CASSLIAGAYNEQFF; CDR3nt: TGTGCCAGCAGCTTAATCGCGGGGGCCTACAATGAGCAGTTCTTC; v_gene: TRBV7-3; abundance: few; j_gene: TRBJ2-1; d_gene: TRBD2
CDR3aa: CASSQGRGYTF; CDR3nt: TGTGCCAGCAGCCAAGGGCGCGGCTACACCTTC; v_gene: TRBV3-1; abundance: -; j_gene: TRBJ1-2; d_gene: -
CDR3aa: CASSRNDWSRSYNEQFF; CDR3nt: TGTGCCAGCAGCCGTAACGACTGGTCCCGCTCCTACAATGAGCAGTTCTTC; v_gene: TRBV14; abundance: many; j_gene: TRBJ2-1; d_gene: -
CDR3aa: CASNPDRGRTDTQYF; CDR3nt: TGTGCCAGCAACCCGGACAGGGGGCGGACAGATACGCAGTATTTT; v_gene: TRBV6-1; abundance: many; j_gene: TRBJ2-3; d_gene: TRBD1
CDR3aa: CASSSDRSWETQYF; CDR3nt: TGTGCCAGCAGCTCCGACAGGAGTTGGGAGACCCAGTACTTC; v_gene: TRBV5-4; abundance: -; j_gene: TRBJ2-5; d_gene: -
CDR3aa: CASSREGGNQPQHF; CDR3nt: TGTGCCAGCAGTAGGGAGGGTGGCAATCAGCCCCAGCATTTT; v_gene: TRBV6-1; abundance: -; j_gene: TRBJ1-5; d_gene: -
CDR3aa: CASSYSGVAGYGYTF; CDR3nt: TGTGCCAGCAGTTACTCTGGGGTAGCGGGCTATGGCTACACCTTC; v_gene: TRBV6-6; abundance: many; j_gene: TRBJ1-2; d_gene: -
CDR3aa: CASSLPSLDTQYF; CDR3nt: TGTGCCAGCAGCCTCCCTAGCTTAGATACGCAGTATTTT; v_gene: TRBV11-2; abundance: many; j_gene: TRBJ2-3; d_gene: -
CDR3aa: CASSLGDSREAFF; CDR3nt: TGTGCCAGCAGCTTAGGGGACAGCAGAGAAGCTTTCTTT; v_gene: TRBV11-1; abundance: few; j_gene: TRBJ1-1; d_gene: TRBD1
CDR3aa: CASSLLGNTGELFF; CDR3nt: TGTGCCAGCAGTTTGTTAGGAAACACCGGGGAGCTGTTTTTT; v_gene: TRBV27; abundance: many; j_gene: TRBJ2-2; d_gene: -
CDR3aa: CASSGTDRAVNEQFF; CDR3nt: TGTGCCAGCAGTGGTACCGACAGGGCCGTCAATGAGCAGTTCTTC; v_gene: TRBV25-1; abundance: -; j_gene: TRBJ2-1; d_gene: TRBD1
CDR3aa: CASRTGQNTGELFF; CDR3nt: TGTGCCAGCAGGACAGGGCAGAACACCGGGGAGCTGTTTTTT; v_gene: TRBV2; abundance: -; j_gene: TRBJ2-2; d_gene: TRBD1
CDR3aa: CSVVRDGNTIYF; CDR3nt: TGCAGCGTTGTTAGGGATGGAAACACCATATATTTT; v_gene: TRBV29-1; abundance: -; j_gene: TRBJ1-3; d_gene: -
CDR3aa: CASRDRLYNEQFF; CDR3nt: TGTGCGAGCCGGGACAGGCTCTACAATGAGCAGTTCTTC; v_gene: TRBV19; abundance: few; j_gene: TRBJ2-1; d_gene: TRBD1
CDR3aa: CASSKSGGGETQYF; CDR3nt: TGTGCCAGCAGCAAGAGCGGGGGGGGGGAGACCCAGTACTTC; v_gene: TRBV7-2; abundance: -; j_gene: TRBJ2-5; d_gene: TRBD2
CDR3aa: CSASVTGAFGYTF; CDR3nt: TGCAGTGCTAGTGTCACAGGGGCGTTTGGCTACACCTTC; v_gene: TRBV20-1; abundance: many; j_gene: TRBJ1-2; d_gene: TRBD1
CDR3aa: CASSYLGQGQGSEQYF; CDR3nt: TGTGCCAGCAGTTACCTGGGACAGGGCCAGGGTAGCGAGCAGTACTTC; v_gene: TRBV6-6; abundance: many; j_gene: TRBJ2-7; d_gene: TRBD1
CDR3aa: CATWGGREQYF; CDR3nt: TGTGCCACCTGGGGTGGGCGCGAGCAGTACTTC; v_gene: TRBV27; abundance: many; j_gene: TRBJ2-7; d_gene: -
CDR3aa: CSVNRPGTGGEQYF; CDR3nt: TGCAGCGTTAACCGTCCCGGGACAGGGGGTGAGCAGTACTTC; v_gene: TRBV29-1; abundance: -; j_gene: TRBJ2-7; d_gene: TRBD1
CDR3aa: CAGSLGYWYGSQPQHF; CDR3nt: TGTGCCGGCAGTCTCGGGTATTGGTATGGCAGTCAGCCCCAGCATTTT; v_gene: TRBV27; abundance: -; j_gene: TRBJ1-5; d_gene: -
CDR3aa: CAPLTVYEQYF; CDR3nt: TGTGCCCCCCTAACCGTCTACGAGCAGTACTTC; v_gene: TRBV10-3; abundance: few; j_gene: TRBJ2-7; d_gene: -
CDR3aa: CASRFRGNYNEQFF; CDR3nt: TGTGCCAGCAGATTCCGGGGGAATTACAATGAGCAGTTCTTC; v_gene: TRBV11-2; abundance: -; j_gene: TRBJ2-1; d_gene: -
CDR3aa: CASSLQVYNEQFF; CDR3nt: TGTGCCAGCAGCCTACAGGTTTACAATGAGCAGTTCTTC; v_gene: TRBV7-2; abundance: many; j_gene: TRBJ2-1; d_gene: -
CDR3aa: CASSLDRDSEAFF; CDR3nt: TGTGCCAGCAGCTTAGACCGGGACAGTGAAGCTTTCTTT; v_gene: TRBV7-9; abundance: many; j_gene: TRBJ1-1; d_gene: TRBD1
CDR3aa: CASKQGTTPYGYTF; CDR3nt: TGTGCCAGCAAACAGGGGACTACTCCCTATGGCTACACCTTC; v_gene: TRBV28; abundance: many; j_gene: TRBJ1-2; d_gene: TRBD1
CDR3aa: CASSFGLARAGELFF; CDR3nt: TGCGCCAGCAGCTTTGGACTAGCTCGGGCCGGGGAGCTGTTTTTT; v_gene: TRBV5-1; abundance: -; j_gene: TRBJ2-2; d_gene: TRBD2
CDR3aa: CASSSRIGDFYGYTF; CDR3nt: TGTGCCAGCAGTTCCCGAATAGGAGACTTCTATGGCTACACCTTC; v_gene: TRBV28; abundance: many; j_gene: TRBJ1-2; d_gene: -
CDR3aa: CASSEQANTEAFF; CDR3nt: TGTGCCAGCAGTGAACAGGCGAACACTGAAGCTTTCTTT; v_gene: TRBV6-1; abundance: many; j_gene: TRBJ1-1; d_gene: -
CDR3aa: CASSLRGEYQPQHF; CDR3nt: TGTGCCAGCAGTTTACGCGGGGAATATCAGCCCCAGCATTTT; v_gene: TRBV12-3/TRBV12-4; abundance: -; j_gene: TRBJ1-5; d_gene: -
CDR3aa: CASRGPGMNTEAFF; CDR3nt: TGTGCCAGCAGGGGACCGGGCATGAACACTGAAGCTTTCTTT; v_gene: TRBV2; abundance: many; j_gene: TRBJ1-1; d_gene: -
CDR3aa: CAGRQTIAEAFF; CDR3nt: TGTGCCGGCAGACAAACGATAGCTGAAGCTTTCTTT; v_gene: TRBV3-1; abundance: -; j_gene: TRBJ1-1; d_gene: -
CDR3aa: CASSLGTGGVYTF; CDR3nt: TGTGCCAGCAGTTTGGGGACAGGAGGTGTCTACACCTTC; v_gene: TRBV28; abundance: many; j_gene: TRBJ1-2; d_gene: TRBD1
CDR3aa: CASRAAGYDGYTF; CDR3nt: TGTGCCAGCAGAGCAGCAGGATATGATGGCTACACCTTC; v_gene: TRBV6-1; abundance: many; j_gene: TRBJ1-2; d_gene: -
CDR3aa: CASSYSKGSAEAFF; CDR3nt: TGTGCCAGCAGTTACTCGAAGGGGAGTGCTGAAGCTTTCTTT; v_gene: TRBV6-6; abundance: many; j_gene: TRBJ1-1; d_gene: -
CDR3aa: CASSPDRGSTDTQYF; CDR3nt: TGTGCCAGCTCACCGGACAGGGGGAGCACAGATACGCAGTATTTT; v_gene: TRBV18; abundance: few; j_gene: TRBJ2-3; d_gene: TRBD1
CDR3aa: CASSLRSPLHF; CDR3nt: TGTGCCAGCAGTTTACGTTCACCCCTCCACTTT; v_gene: TRBV12-3/TRBV12-4; abundance: once; j_gene: TRBJ1-6; d_gene: -
CDR3aa: CASSRDRVRYGQYF; CDR3nt: TGTGCCAGCAGCCGGGACAGGGTTAGGTACGGGCAGTACTTC; v_gene: TRBV4-2; abundance: -; j_gene: TRBJ2-7; d_gene: TRBD1
CDR3aa: CASSITGLELDEQFF; CDR3nt: TGCGCCAGCAGTATTACGGGACTAGAACTAGATGAGCAGTTCTTC; v_gene: TRBV4-1; abundance: few; j_gene: TRBJ2-1; d_gene: TRBD2
CDR3aa: CASSATGRFKDTQYF; CDR3nt: TGTGCCAGTAGTGCCACCGGGAGGTTCAAAGATACGCAGTATTTT; v_gene: TRBV19; abundance: -; j_gene: TRBJ2-3; d_gene: TRBD2
CDR3aa: CASRQDWGQVQYF; CDR3nt: TGTGCCAGCAGACAAGATTGGGGTCAGGTACAGTATTTT; v_gene: TRBV3-1; abundance: -; j_gene: TRBJ2-3; d_gene: -
CDR3aa: CASSYRGGAGGCTF; CDR3nt: TGTGCCAGCAGTTACCGTGGGGGAGCGGGTGGCTGCACCTTC; v_gene: TRBV6-9; abundance: -; j_gene: TRBJ1-2; d_gene: -
CDR3aa: CAFRQEVTDTQYF; CDR3nt: TGTGCCTTCCGTCAGGAAGTGACAGATACGCAGTATTTT; v_gene: TRBV6-4; abundance: -; j_gene: TRBJ2-3; d_gene: -
CDR3aa: CASSYLPGGVYEQYF; CDR3nt: TGTGCCAGCAGTTACTTGCCTGGAGGAGTCTACGAGCAGTACTTC; v_gene: TRBV6-6; abundance: many; j_gene: TRBJ2-7; d_gene: -
CDR3aa: CAWSVLRSSGAHEQFF; CDR3nt: TGTGCCTGGAGTGTACTACGGTCTAGCGGGGCCCATGAGCAGTTCTTC; v_gene: TRBV30; abundance: -; j_gene: TRBJ2-1; d_gene: TRBD2
CDR3aa: CASSLGYRGETQYF; CDR3nt: TGTGCCAGCAGCTTAGGATACCGAGGGGAGACCCAGTACTTC; v_gene: TRBV11-2; abundance: few; j_gene: TRBJ2-5; d_gene: -
CDR3aa: CSAHSPPSTEAFF; CDR3nt: TGCAGTGCCCACTCCCCCCCGAGCACTGAAGCTTTCTTT; v_gene: TRBV20-1; abundance: many; j_gene: TRBJ1-1; d_gene: -
CDR3aa: CASNGQINSPLHF; CDR3nt: TGTGCCAGTAACGGGCAGATTAATTCACCCCTCCACTTT; v_gene: TRBV19; abundance: many; j_gene: TRBJ1-6; d_gene: -
CDR3aa: CASSLAVGGHEQFF; CDR3nt: TGTGCCAGCAGCTTAGCTGTAGGGGGGCACGAGCAGTTCTTC; v_gene: TRBV7-8; abundance: -; j_gene: TRBJ2-1; d_gene: -
CDR3aa: CSVNEGDRGTQYF; CDR3nt: TGCAGTGTCAATGAGGGAGATCGGGGTACGCAGTATTTT; v_gene: TRBV20-1; abundance: many; j_gene: TRBJ2-3; d_gene: -
CDR3aa: CASSEPGTDTQYF; CDR3nt: TGTGCCAGCAGTGAACCGGGCACAGATACGCAGTATTTT; v_gene: TRBV2; abundance: many; j_gene: TRBJ2-3; d_gene: -
CDR3aa: CSAGGDYEQYF; CDR3nt: TGCAGTGCTGGTGGAGACTACGAGCAGTACTTC; v_gene: TRBV20-1; abundance: many; j_gene: TRBJ2-7; d_gene: -
CDR3aa: CSARGLAGDEQYF; CDR3nt: TGCAGTGCTAGGGGCCTAGCGGGGGATGAGCAGTACTTC; v_gene: TRBV20-1; abundance: -; j_gene: TRBJ2-7; d_gene: TRBD2